This T cell receptor beta chain was identified in a study of shared clonotypes between healthy human individuals. Several immunoSEQ 96-well plates shared each subset's DNA, each plate a replicate. Profiling relied on immunoSEQ multiplex PCR, and the TCRdb table lists in-frame clones only, not all of them. Counted here are some 1 million clones, about 77% occurring once; the ten biggest clones make up approximately 1.5%. V was clipped by 9 bases and J by 4 bases; unmatched bases: 2. The CDR3 extends over 12 amino acids. Germline CDR1 SNHLY, CDR2 FYNNEI. This clone was detected a few times. The rearrangement links TRBV2 to TRBJ2-3; TRBD2 aligns across 9 bases. Input material: memory CD4+ T cells sorted from blood. Described subset: CD45RA-negative fraction. The receptor's source is a man between 18 and 35 years old in good health. This CDR3 is CASKREADTQYF. CDR3 in DNA: TGTGCCAGTAAGCGGGAGGCAGATACGCAGTATTTT.